These 30 T cell receptor beta chains were all obtained from the same sample, sequenced in a study of T cell responses to AZD1222 COVID-19 vaccine. Assay used: immunoSEQ multiplex PCR; TCRdb lists only in-frame clones, some missing. Altogether around 78,000 clones are present, nearly 85% being singletons, with the ten largest covering about 3.1%. The sequencing here drew on peripheral blood, taken on day 0 of AZD1222 vaccination. The receptors originated from an adult in good health.

This chain uses TRBV18 with TRBJ2-5; D call uncertain. This CDR3 is 11 amino acids long. Looked up from germline, CDR1 is KGHSH and CDR2 is LQKENI. V lost 3 bases and J 1 base, leaving 0 bases between the germline ends. The CDR3 spells CASSPQETQYF. CDR3 nucleotide sequence: TGTGCCAGCTCACCCCAAGAGACCCAGTACTTC.

This clone showed up just once. The chain uses TRBV5-6 and TRBJ1-2; the match to TRBD1 covers 8 bases. This CDR3 has 13 residues. The germline gives CDR1 SGHDT, CDR2 YYEEEE. The V and J ends lost 7 bases and 4 bases, in that order; junction bases with no gene match: 6. DNA for the CDR3: TGTGCCAGCTCCTCGACAGGGGCCTATGGCTACACCTTC. Translated, it gives CASSSTGAYGYTF. Full variable domain (remainder filled in from reference TRBV5-6 and TRBJ1-2): DAGVTQSPTHLIKTRGQQVTLRCSPKSGHDTVSWYQQALGQGPQFIFQYYEEEERQRGNFPDRFSGHQFPNYSSELNVNALLLGDSALYLCASSSTGAYGYTFGSGTRLTVV.

The chain carries TRBV7-7 and TRBJ2-5; 9 bases map to TRBD1. Germline CDR1 is SSHAT and CDR2 is FNYEAQ (reference sequence). Trimming at V came to 4 bases and at J to 5 bases, leaving 11 bases not matched to a gene. The CDR3 runs to 16 residues. In DNA form, the CDR3 reads TGTGCCAGCAGCTCCCGGGACAGGGAAGGGAGGGAGACCCAGTACTTC. Protein sequence: CASSSRDREGRETQYF.

The chain recombines TRBV10-1 with TRBJ1-5; 7 positions agree with TRBD1. Germline loops: CDR1 WNHNN, CDR2 SYGVQD (reference sequence). CDR3 length: 14 residues. The junction had 10 bases not matched to a gene; V was cut back by 7 bases and J by 7 bases. The CDR3 region has the DNA TGCGCCAGCAACCTGACAGGGATGAGACAGCCCCAGCATTTT. Protein product: CASNLTGMRQPQHF.

The chain uses TRBV7-9 and TRBJ2-2; D not certain. In germline, CDR1 is SEHNR, CDR2 FQNEAQ (reference sequence). Between the trimmed V and J ends, which lost 6 bases and 5 bases, there was a span of 16 bases. This CDR3 is built from 15 residues. Here the CDR3 DNA reads TGTGCCAGCAGTCAAGTTACCAGAGGAACCGGGGAGCTGTTTTTT. Its protein is CASSQVTRGTGELFF.

The J gene is TRBJ2-3, the V gene TRBV25-1, with 12 bases identical to TRBD2. V dropped 3 bases and J dropped 4; count of bases not matched to a gene: 5. The CDR3 loop spans 16 amino acids. From germline, CDR1 is MGHDK and CDR2 SYGVNS. The CDR3 spells CASSDLAGGPSDTQYF. In DNA form, the CDR3 reads TGTGCCAGCAGTGACCTAGCGGGGGGGCCGTCAGATACGCAGTATTTT.

The rearrangement joins TRBV19 to TRBJ2-2; TRBD1 aligns across 7 bases. Germline lookup yields CDR1 LNHDA and CDR2 SQIVND (reference sequence). V was clipped by 4 bases and J by 6 bases; unmatched bases: 11. The CDR3 is 16 amino acids. The CDR3 nucleotides are TGTGCCAGTAGTACTTCCCCCCAGGGGGTGGCCGGGGAGCTGTTTTTT. This codes for CASSTSPQGVAGELFF.

This clone turned up a few times. V and J are TRBV21-1 and TRBJ2-1; the table calls TRBD2, which could not be checked here. TRBV21-1 represents a pseudogene. This CDR3 comprises 14 residues. The CDR3 sequence: CASSKCLGLETQFF. As DNA, the CDR3 is TGTGCCAGCAGCAAATGTCTTGGCCTAGAGACGCAGTTCTTC.

Remarks on this clone: A read error may produce the germline difference seen at one junction end. The rearrangement uses TRBV29-1 and TRBJ1-5; no clear D. The CDR3 loop spans 13 amino acids. The germline CDR1 and CDR2 sequences are SQVTM and ANQGSEA. The CDR3, as DNA: TGCAGCGTTGAAGAGGTGTCCAATCGGCCCCAGCATTTT. It is translated as CSVEEVSNRPQHF.

This clone was detected only a few times. CDR3 in amino acids: CASSLFPQRGGSYEQYF. CDR3 DNA: TGTGCCAGCAGCTTATTCCCGCAGCGGGGGGGATCCTACGAGCAGTACTTC. The chain joins TRBV7-8 to TRBJ2-7; 10 positions agree with TRBD2. CDR3 length: 17 residues. Trimming took 2 bases from V and 1 from J; bases not matched to a gene: 8. Germline loops: CDR1 SGHVS, CDR2 FQNEAQ.

The V call is TRBV7-2, the J call TRBJ1-2; D unresolved. The V end lost 1 base, the J end lost 4 bases, and 10 bases lay between the germline ends. CDR1 and CDR2 from the germline V gene are SGHTA and FQGNSA. CDR3 length: 14 amino acids. CDR3 coding DNA: TGTGCCAGCAGCTTAGGTCCGGCAGGCTATGGCTACACCTTC. This codes for CASSLGPAGYGYTF. The variable domain in full, completed from reference TRBV7-2 and TRBJ1-2, reads GAGVSQSPSNKVTEKGKDVELRCDPISGHTALYWYRQSLGQGLEFLIYFQGNSAPDKSGLPSDRFSAERTGGSVSTLTIQRTQQEDSAVYLCASSLGPAGYGYTFGSGTRLTVV.

The chain uses TRBV6-5 and TRBJ1-5, with 7 bases that match TRBD1. The CDR3 is 16 residues long. The germline gives CDR1 MNHEY, CDR2 SVGAGI. Germline trimming cut 2 bases from V and 5 bases from J; bases unmatched to any gene: 9. The CDR3 protein is CASSYPSGTVDQPQHF. The CDR3 bases are TGTGCCAGCAGTTACCCATCCGGGACAGTGGATCAGCCCCAGCATTTT.

This clone was found once. The chain has TRBV7-3 and TRBJ1-2; D gene ambiguous. V lost 5 bases, J lost 7 bases, and 14 bases lay in between. CDR3 size: 13 residues. Germline assignment: CDR1 SGHTA and CDR2 FQGTGA. The CDR3 protein is CASSPNARSGYTF. For the CDR3, the DNA is TGTGCCAGCAGCCCTAATGCTCGGAGTGGCTACACCTTC.

V gene TRBV2 combines with J gene TRBJ2-7, with no clear D. The CDR3 covers 12 residues. Germline V gene data show CDR1 as SNHLY and CDR2 as FYNNEI. For the CDR3, the DNA is TGTGCTACAAAAGGGTGGGACTACGAGCAGTACTTC. Its translation: CATKGWDYEQYF. Filled out from reference TRBV2 and TRBJ2-7, the complete variable domain reads EPEVTQTPSHQVTQMGQEVILRCVPISNHLYFYWYRQILGQKVEFLVSFYNNEISEKSEIFDDQFSVERPDGSNFTLKIRSTKLEDSAMYFCATKGWDYEQYFGPGTRLTVT.

The chain couples TRBV5-8 to TRBJ1-2; D is possibly TRBD1 (5 bases). Germline assignment: CDR1 SGHTS and CDR2 YDEGEE. The germline V and J ends were trimmed by 0 bases and 8 bases, with 14 bases remaining between them. This CDR3 region has 14 residues. The CDR3 spells CASSLAAGKGGYTF. The CDR3 DNA sequence: TGTGCCAGCAGCTTGGCGGCAGGGAAGGGCGGCTACACCTTC.

The chain carries TRBV5-1 and TRBJ2-1, with 8 bases aligning to TRBD2. The CDR3 loop spans 19 amino acids. The V and J ends lost 4 bases and 5 bases, in that order; junction bases with no gene match: 20. Germline CDR1 reads SGHRS; CDR2 reads YFSETQ. The CDR3 bases are TGCGCCAGCAGCCGGAACCTAGTGGGCGGGGGGCAGGCCGACAATGAGCAGTTCTTC. Residues: CASSRNLVGGGQADNEQFF.

The table lists this clone with a few counts. The chain couples TRBV7-6 to TRBJ2-7, with D perhaps matching TRBD1 or TRBD2 (6 bases each). Germline V gene lookup returns CDR1 SGHVS and CDR2 FNYEAQ. V was trimmed by 0 bases and J by 3 bases, leaving 12 bases between them. The CDR3 contains 15 residues. This CDR3 reads CASSLAGGYIYEQYF. The CDR3 nucleotides are TGTGCCAGCAGCTTAGCCGGGGGCTATATCTACGAGCAGTACTTC.

The chain joins TRBV5-1 to TRBJ1-5; D is unresolved. The germline V gene encodes CDR1 SGHRS and CDR2 YFSETQ. V lost 7 bases, J lost 0 bases, and 23 bases lay in between. CDR3 length: 18 residues. The CDR3 loop is CASRPPWADQGSNQPQHF. The CDR3 DNA reads as TGCGCCAGCCGACCCCCTTGGGCTGACCAAGGTAGCAATCAGCCCCAGCATTTT.

The rearrangement uses TRBV5-1 and TRBJ2-3; 12 bases are a match to TRBD2. Germline V CDR1 and CDR2: SGHRS, YFSETQ. V was pared by 3 bases and J by 2 bases, with 4 bases of the junction left unmatched. This CDR3 region has 16 residues. Here the CDR3 reads CASSSGLAGPTDTQYF. CDR3 sequence (DNA): TGCGCCAGCAGCTCGGGACTAGCGGGTCCCACAGATACGCAGTATTTT.

This clone was found once. The V gene is TRBV19, the J gene TRBJ2-1, with TRBD2 identical over 8 bases. Germline V CDR1 and CDR2: LNHDA, SQIVND (reference sequence). The J segment lost 6 bases and the V segment lost 7 bases, leaving 14 bases of the junction unmatched. This CDR3 is 16 amino acids long. The CDR3 reads CASTRRGSGSGNEQFF. The DNA for the CDR3 is TGTGCCAGTACCCGAAGAGGGAGCGGGAGTGGCAATGAGCAGTTCTTC. The variable domain in full, completed from reference TRBV19 and TRBJ2-1, reads DGGITQSPKYLFRKEGQNVTLSCEQNLNHDAMYWYRQDPGQGLRLIYYSQIVNDFQKGDIAEGYSVSREKKESFPLTVTSAQKNPTAFYLCASTRRGSGSGNEQFFGPGTRLTVL.

The chain is built from TRBV7-2 and TRBJ1-6, with TRBD1 matching 7 bases. There are 15 residues in the CDR3. Germline-derived CDR1 and CDR2 are SGHTA and FQGNSA. J was trimmed by 7 bases and V by 2 bases; bases with no gene match: 5. Written as DNA, the CDR3 is TGTGCCAGCAGCTTAAGCTCCAGGGGGAATTCACCCCTCCACTTT. It translates to CASSLSSRGNSPLHF.

The J gene is TRBJ1-5, the V gene TRBV3-1 (or the pseudogene TRBV3-2); no clear D gene. The CDR3 spans 14 residues. Germline V gives CDR1 LGHDT, CDR2 YNNKEL (reference sequence). Trimming removed 4 bases from V and 3 bases from J, with 10 bases in between. The CDR3 reads CASSLTRDNQPQHF. The CDR3 nucleotides read TGTGCCAGCAGCCTGACCCGGGACAATCAGCCCCAGCATTTT.

The chain uses TRBV11-2 and TRBJ2-5, with unresolved D. The germline V gene has CDR1 SGHAT and CDR2 FQNNGV. This CDR3 region has 13 residues. Trimming took 5 bases from V and 3 from J, leaving 10 bases between them. DNA for the CDR3: TGTGCCAGCAGCCCAAATAGGGAAGAGACCCAGTACTTC. It codes for CASSPNREETQYF.

This chain joins TRBV6-5 and TRBJ2-7, with 11 bases aligning to TRBD2. CDR3 length: 14 amino acids. Germline CDR1 is MNHEY and CDR2 is SVGAGI. V lost 4 bases and J lost 4; bases outside the gene matches: 3. CDR3 loop: CASSLAGGDYEQYF. The CDR3 region has the DNA TGTGCCAGCAGTTTAGCGGGGGGGGATTACGAGCAGTACTTC.

The chain recombines TRBV29-1 with TRBJ1-4; 9 bases are shared with TRBD1. In germline, CDR1 is SQVTM, CDR2 ANQGSEA. The CDR3 length is 12 residues. CDR3 bases: TGCACCGCGGACAGGGGCGGGGGAAAACTGTTTTTT. It specifies CTADRGGGKLFF. Complete variable domain (other parts from reference TRBV29-1 and TRBJ1-4): SAVISQKPSRDICQRGTSLTIQCQVDSQVTMMFWYRQQPGQSLTLIATANQGSEATYESGFVIDKFPISRPNLTFSTLTVSNMSPEDSSIYLCTADRGGGKLFFGSGTQLSVL.

The rearrangement links TRBV3-1 (or the pseudogene TRBV3-2) to TRBJ2-7; no clear D. There are 14 residues in the CDR3. Germline V CDR1 and CDR2: LGHDT, YNNKEL (reference sequence). V lost 3 bases and J lost 3, with 12 bases in between. The CDR3 DNA sequence: TGTGCCAGCAGCCAGGTCCGGGCCCACTACGAGCAGTACTTC. Protein sequence: CASSQVRAHYEQYF.

V usage is TRBV7-2 and J usage is TRBJ2-3; 7 bases align to TRBD1. The germline V gene encodes CDR1 SGHTA and CDR2 FQGNSA. V shed 4 bases, J shed 4 bases, and the junction held 5 bases outside the gene matches. The CDR3 totals 14 residues. The CDR3 nucleotides read TGTGCCAGCAGCTCGACAGGGCCCCCAGATACGCAGTATTTT. Its translation is CASSSTGPPDTQYF.

The chain joins TRBV5-4 to TRBJ1-2; the match to TRBD1 covers 8 bases. Germline CDR1 and CDR2: SGHNT and YYREEE (reference sequence). The trim removed 4 bases at V and 4 bases at J, leaving 9 bases unmatched. There are 15 residues in the CDR3. The CDR3: CASSNGQGSFYGYTF. For the CDR3, the DNA is TGTGCCAGCAGCAACGGACAGGGATCATTCTATGGCTACACCTTC.

The chain has TRBV2 and TRBJ1-2; 7 positions agree with TRBD1. Germline V CDR1 and CDR2: SNHLY, FYNNEI. V was pared by 4 bases and J by 3 bases, with 2 bases of the junction left unmatched. The CDR3 contains 13 residues. CDR3 sequence: CASSGGQDYGYTF. The CDR3 DNA follows: TGTGCCAGCAGTGGAGGACAGGACTATGGCTACACCTTC.

J is TRBJ1-4 and V is TRBV10-3; perhaps TRBD1 as D (6 bases). V was pared by 8 bases and J by 3 bases, with 19 bases between. This CDR3 has 16 residues. Germline CDR1 and CDR2: ENHRY and SYGVKD. The CDR3 here is CAIAPSSGGPNEKLFF. The CDR3 DNA is TGTGCCATCGCTCCCTCGTCGGGGGGCCCTAATGAAAAACTGTTTTTT.